This T cell receptor (beta chain) came from a study of shared clonotypes between healthy human individuals. Study findings and constraints: The donor pool, a small one, limited the genetic and exposure-history diversity represented.

Trimming cost V 0 bases and J 1 base, with 11 bases left between them. Germline V CDR1 and CDR2: SGHRS, YFSETQ. The CDR3 is 15 amino acids. Method: immunoSEQ multiplex PCR; TCRdb's copy keeps in-frame clones and lacks some. The profile covers 170,000 or so clones, with about 68% appearing a single time and 8.5% to 12% taken by the ten largest. A note on this clone: Its matching antigen is unknown.

The chain uses TRBV5-1 and TRBJ2-7; D uncertain. The source is a man aged 25 to 40 in good health. The material sequenced was memory CD4+ T cells sorted from blood. Stated subset: CD45RA-negative fraction. The CDR3 loop reads CASSLGLDGSYEQYF. In nucleotides, the CDR3 is TGCGCCAGCAGCTTGGGCCTGGACGGGTCCTACGAGCAGTACTTC.